This TCR beta chain was captured by sequencing in a study of identical twins. Trimming cost V 6 bases and J 4 bases, with 12 bases left between them. In germline, CDR1 is LNHNV, CDR2 YYDKDF (reference sequence). CDR3 length equals 13 residues. Template switching added a universal primer binding site, and final cDNA carried unique molecular identifiers. TCRdb itself ran the 5' RACE reads through MiXCR, one entry per CDR3 protein. The table has roughly 350,000 distinct CDR3 sequences, approximately 9.1% seen once; the top ten hold roughly 9%. The chain has TRBV15 and TRBJ1-2; the D is unclear. Sequenced input: naive T cells sorted from blood. The receptor's source is a woman between 45 and 60 years old in good health. CDR3 nucleotide sequence: TGTGCCACCAGTTCCTCCCGGGGCTATGGCTACACCTTC. This gives the protein CATSSSRGYGYTF.